The TCR beta chain under discussion was sequenced for a study of T cell responses to AZD1222 COVID-19 vaccine. Looked up from germline, CDR1 is KGHDR and CDR2 is SFDVKD. V was cut by 7 bases and J by 3 bases, with 15 bases left in between. The CDR3 consists of 16 residues. Produced via immunoSEQ multiplex PCR; TCRdb's table is partial and in-frame only. The sample comprises around 160,000 clones, around 95% of which are singletons, and approximately 0.6% rests with the top ten. The sequence derives from an adult in good health. This chain joins TRBV24-1 and TRBJ2-6; the D gene could be TRBD1 or TRBD2 (6 bases each). This specimen consisted of peripheral blood, obtained on day 0 of AZD1222 vaccination. In nucleotides, the CDR3 is TGTGCCACCAGGGACAGTGGGGAGGATGGGGCCAACGTCCTGACTTTC. It specifies CATRDSGEDGANVLTF.